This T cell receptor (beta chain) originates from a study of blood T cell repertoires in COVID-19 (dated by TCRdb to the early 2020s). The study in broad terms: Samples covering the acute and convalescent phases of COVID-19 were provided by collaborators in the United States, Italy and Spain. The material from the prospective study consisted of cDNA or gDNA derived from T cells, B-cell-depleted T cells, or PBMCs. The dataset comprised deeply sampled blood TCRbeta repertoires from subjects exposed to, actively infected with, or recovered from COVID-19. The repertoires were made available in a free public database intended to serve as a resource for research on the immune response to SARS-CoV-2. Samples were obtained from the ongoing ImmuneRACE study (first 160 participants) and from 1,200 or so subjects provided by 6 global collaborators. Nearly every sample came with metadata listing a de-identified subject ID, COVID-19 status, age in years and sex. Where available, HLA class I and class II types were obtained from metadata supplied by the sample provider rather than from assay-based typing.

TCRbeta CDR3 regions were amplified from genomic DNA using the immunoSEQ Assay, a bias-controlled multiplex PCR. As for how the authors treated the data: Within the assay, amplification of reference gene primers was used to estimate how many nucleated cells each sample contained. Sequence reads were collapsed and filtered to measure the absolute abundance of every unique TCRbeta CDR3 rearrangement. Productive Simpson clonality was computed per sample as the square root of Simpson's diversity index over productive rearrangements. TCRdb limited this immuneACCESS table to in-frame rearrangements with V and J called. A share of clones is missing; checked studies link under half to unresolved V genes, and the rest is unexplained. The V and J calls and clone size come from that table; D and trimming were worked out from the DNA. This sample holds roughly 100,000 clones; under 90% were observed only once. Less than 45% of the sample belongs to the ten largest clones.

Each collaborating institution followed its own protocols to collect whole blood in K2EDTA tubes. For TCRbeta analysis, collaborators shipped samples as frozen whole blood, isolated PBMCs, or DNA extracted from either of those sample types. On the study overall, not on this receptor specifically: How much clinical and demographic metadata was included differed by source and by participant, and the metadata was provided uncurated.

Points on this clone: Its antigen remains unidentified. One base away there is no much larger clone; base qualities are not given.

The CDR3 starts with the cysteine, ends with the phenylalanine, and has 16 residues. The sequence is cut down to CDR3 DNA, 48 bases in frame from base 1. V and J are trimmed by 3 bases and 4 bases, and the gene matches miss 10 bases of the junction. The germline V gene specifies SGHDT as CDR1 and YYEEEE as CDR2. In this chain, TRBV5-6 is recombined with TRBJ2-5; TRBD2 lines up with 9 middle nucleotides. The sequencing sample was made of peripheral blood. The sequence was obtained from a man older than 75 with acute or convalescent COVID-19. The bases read TGTGCCAGCAGCTCGGAGGTAGCGGGAGTATTAGAGACCCAGTACTTC. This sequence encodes CASSSEVAGVLETQYF.